This T cell receptor (beta chain) was sequenced during a study of cytomegalovirus exposure and HLA in healthy donors. Germline CDR1 MNHEY, CDR2 SMNVEV (reference sequence). The CDR3 contains 14 residues. Trimming stripped 5 bases from V and 4 bases from J, with 14 bases between. Use of 60 Vbeta and 13 Jbeta primers characterized the PCR. The protocol was immunoSEQ multiplex PCR, while the TCRdb copy is restricted to in-frame clones and leaves out a portion. The sample has roughly 71,000 clones; approximately 78% are singletons. The TCR comes from a girl between 5 and 17 years old in good health and CMV-seropositive. The chain is built from TRBV27 and TRBJ1-2, with D possibly matching TRBD1 (5 bases). The sequenced material came from PBMCs. The CDR3 loop reads CASSTFRDPYGYTF. The CDR3 region has the DNA TGTGCCAGCAGTACGTTCAGGGATCCCTATGGCTACACCTTC.